The rows below give T cell receptor beta chains drawn from one sample of a study of lymphopenia after photon versus proton radiotherapy. Sequenced by immunoSEQ multiplex PCR; TCRdb stores in-frame clones only, minus some. The sample holds approximately 70,000 clones; about 90% are singletons and the top ten take roughly 13%. Sequenced here: peripheral blood, sampled from a patient treated with proton-based radiotherapy. These receptors all stem from a man older than 75 with esophageal cancer. Both conserved end residues are part of each CDR3. A D gene is named only where the DNA matches it firmly. Rows may omit the clone size; those that give it use once, few, many or a size class.

>NA|TRBV7-2|NA|TRBJ2-1
CASSLAANSRNNEQFF
TGTGCCAGCAGCTTAGCGGCCAACTCGCGGAACAATGAGCAGTTCTTC
>NA|TRBV18|NA|TRBJ2-7
CASSSKQILSSYEQYF
TGTGCCAGCTCATCTAAGCAGATCTTAAGCTCCTACGAGCAGTACTTC
>NA|TRBV19|NA|TRBJ2-7
CASRGSLSYEQYF
TGTGCCAGTAGGGGCTCCCTCTCCTACGAGCAGTACTTC
>NA|TRBV11-2|NA|TRBJ2-6
CASSPNMGQGANVLTF
TGTGCCAGCAGCCCGAACATGGGGCAAGGGGCCAACGTCCTGACTTTC
>TRBD1|TRBV10-3|many|TRBJ1-2
CAITRTGDGYTF
TGTGCCATTACCAGGACAGGGGATGGCTACACCTTC
>NA|TRBV7-9|NA|TRBJ2-1
CASSLVKGAYNEQFF
TGTGCCAGCAGCTTAGTGAAGGGGGCCTACAATGAGCAGTTCTTC
>NA|TRBV7-2|NA|TRBJ1-1
CASSLEGGDIRPEAFF
TGTGCCAGCAGCTTAGAGGGAGGGGACATACGGCCTGAAGCTTTCTTT
>NA|TRBV30|NA|TRBJ1-6
CAWSVQARPRNSPLHF
TGTGCCTGGAGTGTACAGGCACGGCCGAGAAATTCACCCCTCCACTTT
>TRBD2|TRBV5-1|NA|TRBJ2-3
CASSYGTSGGVASTDTQYF
TGCGCCAGCAGCTACGGGACTAGCGGGGGAGTAGCTAGCACAGATACACAGTATTTT
>TRBD1|TRBV19|few|TRBJ1-5
CASSIRTGHQPQHF
TGTGCCAGTAGTATACGGACAGGGCATCAGCCCCAGCATTTT
>TRBD2|TRBV7-9|NA|TRBJ2-3
CASSFGSGSGDTQYF
TGTGCCAGCAGCTTCGGTAGCGGGAGTGGAGATACGCAGTATTTT
>NA|TRBV6-6|NA|TRBJ1-2
CASSYGTYGYTF
TGTGCCAGCAGTTACGGCACCTATGGCTACACCTTC
>TRBD1|TRBV6-1|once|TRBJ1-1
CASSARQGGNTEAFF
TGTGCCAGCAGTGCGAGACAGGGTGGGAACACTGAAGCTTTCTTT
>TRBD1|TRBV7-9|NA|TRBJ1-1
CASSSSRQGHTEAFF
TGTGCCAGCAGCTCGTCAAGACAGGGACACACTGAAGCTTTCTTT
>NA|TRBV2|NA|TRBJ1-2
CASSEEGPQLLNYGYTF
TGTGCCAGCAGTGAAGAGGGGCCACAGCTATTAAACTATGGCTACACCTTC
>NA|TRBV29-1|once|TRBJ1-1
CSVVQGGNTEAFF
TGCAGCGTTGTTCAAGGGGGGAACACTGAAGCTTTCTTT
>TRBD1|TRBV18|NA|TRBJ2-1
CASSPNGQGRFNNEQFF
TGTGCCAGCTCACCAAACGGACAGGGACGCTTTAACAATGAGCAGTTCTTC
>NA|TRBV13|NA|TRBJ2-5
CASSLGSSVPETQYF
TGTGCCAGCAGCTTAGGGTCTTCTGTGCCGGAGACCCAGTACTTC
>NA|TRBV7-3|once|TRBJ2-2
CASSFTGPPSTGELFF
TGTGCCAGCAGCTTTACGGGACCCCCATCGACCGGGGAGCTGTTTTTT
>NA|TRBV6-1|NA|TRBJ1-2
CASSLDPYFYGYTF
TGTGCCAGCAGTTTGGACCCCTACTTCTATGGCTACACCTTC
>NA|TRBV29-1|NA|TRBJ2-2
CSAQPSGSPGELFF
TGCAGCGCCCAGCCGTCGGGATCCCCCGGGGAGCTGTTTTTT
>TRBD2|TRBV9|NA|TRBJ2-1
CASSVGLAEYNEQFF
TGTGCCAGCAGCGTAGGCCTAGCGGAATACAATGAGCAGTTCTTC
>TRBD1|TRBV6-6|few|TRBJ2-5
CASSSLTGGTGETQYF
TGTGCCAGCAGTTCTCTGACAGGGGGGACAGGGGAGACCCAGTACTTC
>TRBD1|TRBV9|NA|TRBJ2-7
CASSGRDSSYEQYF
TGTGCCAGCAGCGGCCGGGACAGCTCCTACGAGCAGTACTTC
>NA|TRBV10-1|few|TRBJ2-5
CASSSDWRGPQYF
TGCGCCAGCAGCTCGGACTGGAGGGGGCCTCAGTACTTC
>TRBD1|TRBV5-1|NA|TRBJ1-4
CASSPGDREIEKLFF
TGCGCCAGCAGCCCGGGGGACAGGGAGATTGAAAAACTGTTTTTT
>NA|TRBV29-1|NA|TRBJ1-5
CSVETDSLQPQHF
TGCAGCGTTGAGACTGACAGCCTTCAGCCCCAGCATTTT
>TRBD1|TRBV9|NA|TRBJ1-1
CASSTTGTGGEAFF
TGTGCCAGCAGCACAACCGGGACAGGGGGTGAAGCTTTCTTT
>TRBD1|TRBV4-3|once|TRBJ1-5
CASSQDSGTGNNQPQHF
TGCGCCAGCAGCCAAGACTCTGGGACAGGGAACAATCAGCCCCAGCATTTT
>TRBD2|TRBV4-3|NA|TRBJ2-1
CASSRVLAGGYNEQFF
TGCGCCAGCAGCCGCGTCCTAGCGGGAGGGTACAATGAGCAGTTCTTC
>TRBD1|TRBV9|NA|TRBJ1-3
CASSADRGNRNTIYF
TGTGCCAGCAGCGCTGACAGGGGTAATAGAAACACCATATATTTT
>NA|TRBV6-5|many|TRBJ2-3
CASSWRETGADTQYF
TGTGCCAGCAGTTGGCGGGAAACGGGGGCAGATACGCAGTATTTT
>NA|TRBV29-1|few|TRBJ1-2
CSVLRTDPYGYTF
TGCAGCGTCCTTCGGACAGACCCCTATGGCTACACCTTC
>NA|TRBV15|NA|TRBJ1-2
CATSTDPPGVPVGGYTF
TGTGCCACCAGCACAGACCCTCCCGGGGTCCCCGTAGGTGGCTACACCTTC
>NA|TRBV5-1|NA|TRBJ1-1
CASSFEGNTEAFF
TGCGCCAGCAGCTTCGAAGGGAACACTGAAGCTTTCTTT
>NA|TRBV7-3|few|TRBJ1-5
CASSLNRDQPQHF
TGTGCCAGCAGCTTAAATAGGGACCAGCCCCAGCATTTT
>NA|TRBV5-5|NA|TRBJ2-6
CASSLSMGKTGANVLTF
TGTGCCAGCAGCTTGTCAATGGGGAAAACTGGGGCCAACGTCCTGACTTTC
>NA|TRBV9|NA|TRBJ1-1
CASSVGGGGTEAFF
TGTGCCAGCAGCGTAGGCGGAGGGGGCACTGAAGCTTTCTTT
>NA|TRBV9|NA|TRBJ2-7
CASSVEAVGIEQYF
TGTGCCAGCAGCGTAGAGGCAGTAGGGATCGAGCAGTACTTC
>TRBD1|TRBV11-2|NA|TRBJ2-7
CASSRGQGDSEQYF
TGTGCCAGCAGCCGCGGACAGGGGGACAGCGAGCAGTACTTC
>TRBD1|TRBV18|NA|TRBJ2-5
CASSPGQGEETQYF
TGTGCCAGCTCGCCGGGACAGGGGGAAGAGACCCAGTACTTC
>TRBD1|TRBV7-2|once|TRBJ2-7
CASSLALVGTGAYEQYF
TGTGCCAGCAGCTTAGCACTCGTCGGGACAGGGGCCTACGAGCAGTACTTC
>TRBD1|TRBV7-8|NA|TRBJ1-5
CASSSNRGWGNQPQHF
TGTGCCAGCAGCTCAAACAGGGGATGGGGCAATCAGCCCCAGCATTTT
>TRBD1|TRBV27|NA|TRBJ2-3
CASSFQGAVATDTQYF
TGTGCCAGCAGTTTTCAGGGGGCGGTTGCCACAGATACGCAGTATTTT
>TRBD2|TRBV11-3|NA|TRBJ2-1
CASSWGGSNEQFF
TGTGCCAGCAGCTGGGGGGGAAGCAATGAGCAGTTCTTC
>NA|TRBV29-1|NA|TRBJ2-7
CSVGGPYEQYF
TGCAGCGTTGGGGGACCCTACGAGCAGTACTTC
>TRBD1|TRBV29-1|NA|TRBJ2-5
CSVDQGAQETQYF
TGCAGCGTGGACCAGGGGGCCCAAGAGACCCAGTACTTC
>TRBD1|TRBV7-2|NA|TRBJ1-1
CASSLVRGQGNTEAFF
TGTGCCAGCAGCTTAGTGAGGGGGCAGGGGAACACTGAAGCTTTCTTT
>TRBD2|TRBV4-3|NA|TRBJ2-5
CASSQDTERGETQYF
TGCGCCAGCAGCCAAGACACTGAGCGGGGGGAGACCCAGTACTTC
>NA|TRBV7-9|NA|TRBJ1-3
CASSLEIRVSGNTIYF
TGTGCCAGCAGCTTAGAGATTCGGGTCTCTGGAAACACCATATATTTT
>NA|TRBV7-6|NA|TRBJ1-5
CASSLAVGGPQHF
TGTGCCAGCAGCTTAGCGGTCGGCGGGCCCCAGCATTTT
>NA|TRBV5-6|NA|TRBJ2-2
CASSGDVGAGELFF
TGTGCCAGCAGCGGGGACGTGGGGGCCGGGGAGCTGTTTTTT
>NA|TRBV15|NA|TRBJ1-2
CATSRDRGPAFYGYTF
TGTGCCACCAGCAGAGATCGGGGTCCCGCCTTTTATGGCTACACCTTC
>NA|TRBV5-5|NA|TRBJ2-5
CASSPPGREETQYF
TGTGCCAGCAGCCCCCCGGGCCGTGAAGAGACCCAGTACTTC
>NA|TRBV7-9|once|TRBJ2-2
CASSLAARANTGELFF
TGTGCCAGCAGCTTAGCTGCGAGGGCGAACACCGGGGAGCTGTTTTTT
>NA|TRBV9|NA|TRBJ1-1
CASSLDGNTEAFF
TGTGCTAGCAGCCTGGACGGAAACACTGAAGCTTTCTTT
>NA|TRBV5-1|NA|TRBJ1-4
CASSQVTAEKLFF
TGCGCCAGCAGCCAAGTGACCGCAGAAAAACTGTTTTTT
>TRBD1|TRBV11-3|NA|TRBJ2-2
CASSLDRGQGISGELFF
TGTGCCAGCAGCTTAGATAGGGGACAGGGGATCTCCGGGGAGCTGTTTTTT
>TRBD1|TRBV13|once|TRBJ2-3
CASSLATGGGDTQYF
TGTGCCAGCAGCTTAGCCACAGGGGGCGGCGATACGCAGTATTTT